Listed below are T cell receptor beta chains from one sample, sequenced in a study of blood T cell repertoires in COVID-19. Clones were read by immunoSEQ multiplex PCR, and TCRdb kept only the in-frame ones, dropping some. The data contain about 400,000 clones, just over 85% of them singletons. Sequencing was carried out using peripheral blood. Receptors were obtained from a woman aged 25 to 39 with active or convalescent COVID-19. The CDR3 runs from the conserved cysteine through the conserved F or W. Each record gives: J gene, CDR3 length, V gene, clone size, D gene, CDR3 DNA, CDR3 protein. D genes are given only for firm matches. Clone size is stated in some rows and not others, as once, few, many or a class when expanded.

J: TRBJ1-1
length: 15
V: TRBV18
size: NA
D: NA
DNA: TGTGCCAGCTCACCTTGGGAGGGACAGAACACTGAAGCTTTCTTT
CDR3: CASSPWEGQNTEAFF

J: TRBJ1-1
length: 14
V: TRBV27
size: NA
D: NA
DNA: TGTGCCAGCAGTAAGGAGGGGTTTGGCACTGAAGCTTTCTTT
CDR3: CASSKEGFGTEAFF

J: TRBJ2-7
length: 15
V: TRBV5-1
size: NA
D: NA
DNA: TGCGCCAGCAGCCCGAGGACGGGGAGCTCCTACGAGCAGTACTTC
CDR3: CASSPRTGSSYEQYF

J: TRBJ1-2
length: 13
V: TRBV29-1
size: once
D: TRBD1
DNA: TGCAGCGTAGCCGGGACAGGGGACGGCGGCTACACCTTC
CDR3: CSVAGTGDGGYTF

J: TRBJ2-3
length: 16
V: TRBV11-2
size: NA
D: TRBD2
DNA: TGTGCCAGCAGTCTCATAAGCGGGGGGGGGCCAGATACGCAGTATTTT
CDR3: CASSLISGGGPDTQYF

J: TRBJ2-4
length: 22
V: TRBV21-1
size: NA
D: NA
DNA: TGTGCCAGCAGCAAAGGGGAAGCCGGGACAGGGTTGCATCGCGGGGCCAAAAACATTCAGTACTTC
CDR3: CASSKGEAGTGLHRGAKNIQYF

J: TRBJ2-1
length: 17
V: TRBV4-1
size: NA
D: NA
DNA: TGCGCCAGCAGCCTCAACCCCGCGGGTAGCTCCTACAATGAGCAGTTCTTC
CDR3: CASSLNPAGSSYNEQFF

J: TRBJ2-7
length: 14
V: TRBV18
size: NA
D: NA
DNA: TGTGCCAGCTCACCACCGGGCTTCCCCTACGAGCAGTACTTC
CDR3: CASSPPGFPYEQYF

J: TRBJ2-3
length: 14
V: TRBV7-2
size: NA
D: NA
DNA: TGTGCCAGCAGCTCCGGACTCCACACAGATACGCAGTATTTT
CDR3: CASSSGLHTDTQYF

J: TRBJ1-2
length: 14
V: TRBV5-1
size: NA
D: NA
DNA: TGCGCCAGCAGCCCTCAGGGGTTCTCGGATGGCTACACCTTC
CDR3: CASSPQGFSDGYTF

J: TRBJ1-6
length: 19
V: TRBV18
size: NA
D: NA
DNA: TGTGCCAGCTCACCAGTCTCAGGGGCCAGGGGCTCCTATAATTCACCCCTCCACTTT
CDR3: CASSPVSGARGSYNSPLHF

J: TRBJ2-1
length: 19
V: TRBV7-9
size: once
D: TRBD2
DNA: TGTGCCAGCAGCGACTCGGGACTAGCGGGAGTGTACGTTGTCAATGAGCAGTTCTTC
CDR3: CASSDSGLAGVYVVNEQFF

J: TRBJ1-2
length: 13
V: TRBV27
size: NA
D: NA
DNA: TGTGCCAGCAGGGGGGGGCTTAGCTATGGCTACACCTTC
CDR3: CASRGGLSYGYTF

J: TRBJ1-2
length: 12
V: TRBV13
size: NA
D: NA
DNA: TGTGCCAGCAGCTTAGGACAGTCTGGCTACACCTTC
CDR3: CASSLGQSGYTF

J: TRBJ1-1
length: 14
V: TRBV6-5
size: NA
D: NA
DNA: TGTGCCAGCAGTCCTAAGCTGATGAACACTGAAGCTTTCTTT
CDR3: CASSPKLMNTEAFF

J: TRBJ2-1
length: 16
V: TRBV24-1
size: NA
D: NA
DNA: TGTGCCACCAGTGACTCTCGGGAGTACTCCTACAATGAGCAGTTCTTC
CDR3: CATSDSREYSYNEQFF